Below, 9 T cell receptor beta chains from the same sample are listed, as sequenced in a study of CXCR3-negative and CXCR3-positive naive CD8 T cells. The authors made the TRB cDNA libraries by 5' RACE using UMI labels. From the 5' RACE reads, TCRdb lists one entry per CDR3 protein and no DNA. This table lists tens of thousands of distinct CDR3 sequences. Notes on the study in general: Researchers report that CXCR3-positive naive cells carry more hydrophobic TRB CDR3s than CXCR3-negative naive cells.

The antigens these receptors bind are not known. Sequenced material: naive CXCR3+ CD8+ T cells from blood. The subset denotes: CD45RO-CCR7+CD27+CD95- naive CD8+ T cells expressing CXCR3 (TNR3+). These TCRs come from a human donor in good health. Some clones in this sample may be carry-over from other donors' samples.

The chain couples TRBV5-6 to TRBJ2-1. The CDR3 consists of 12 residues. Germline values: CDR1 SGHDT, CDR2 YYEEEE. The CDR3 is CASSLAADEQFF.

This chain joins TRBV7-6 and TRBJ1-5. The germline CDR1 and CDR2 sequences are SGHVS and FNYEAQ. This CDR3 comprises 16 residues. The CDR3 loop is CASSPGRTDSNQPQHF. Full variable domain (outside the CDR3, taken from reference TRBV7-6 and TRBJ1-5): GAGVSQSPRYKVTKRGQDVALRCDPISGHVSLYWYRQALGQGPEFLTYFNYEAQQDKSGLPNDRFSAERPEGSISTLTIQRTEQRDSAMYRCASSPGRTDSNQPQHFGDGTRLSIL.

The CDR3 reads CASSFGGTTEQYF. The V gene is TRBV7-9, the J gene TRBJ2-7; TCRdb lists TRBD2, though no DNA is available to test this call. CDR1 and CDR2 from the germline V gene are SEHNR and FQNEAQ (reference sequence). This CDR3 region has 13 residues. Drawing the rest from reference TRBV7-9 and TRBJ2-7, the complete variable domain is DTGVSQNPRHKITKRGQNVTFRCDPISEHNRLYWYRQTLGQGPEFLTYFQNEAQLEKSRLLSDRFSAERPKGSFSTLEIQRTEQGDSAMYLCASSFGGTTEQYFGPGTRLTVT.

This chain links TRBV21-1 with TRBJ2-7; checking the TCRdb D call of TRBD1 is not possible without DNA. TRBV21-1 is described as a pseudogene. The CDR3 covers 16 residues. The CDR3 is CASSKVFRTGGYEQYF.

The chain combines TRBV18 with TRBJ1-5. This CDR3 region has 15 residues. In germline, CDR1 is KGHSH, CDR2 LQKENI. The CDR3 loop is CASSPFGMGNQPQHF.

V usage is TRBV29-1 and J usage is TRBJ2-3; TCRdb calls TRBD2, which cannot be checked without DNA. Germline values: CDR1 SQVTM, CDR2 ANQGSEA. This CDR3 has 14 residues. The CDR3: CSVVVAGGPDTQYF.

This chain uses TRBV20-1 with TRBJ2-4; TCRdb's assignment of TRBD2 cannot be checked, as there is no DNA. The CDR3 contains 15 residues. Germline V CDR1 and CDR2: DFQATT, SNEGSKA (reference sequence). The CDR3 sequence is CSASKGPGRENIQYF.

The CDR3: CASSILDRASYEQYF. V usage is TRBV28 and J usage is TRBJ2-7. The germline gives CDR1 MDHEN, CDR2 SYDVKM. The length of the CDR3 is 15 residues.

The rearrangement joins TRBV14 to TRBJ1-2; the TCRdb D gene call, TRBD1, has no DNA to confirm it. The germline gives CDR1 SGHDN, CDR2 FVKESK. This CDR3 region has 15 residues. The chain's CDR3 is CASSQSGDRLYGYTF.